Listed here is a single T cell receptor (beta chain). TCRdb processed the 5' RACE reads anew with MiXCR; each CDR3 protein has one entry. This table has tens of thousands of distinct CDR3 sequences, 5.5% to 6% appearing once. The data belong to a study of T cells after yellow fever vaccination. Findings and limits, study-wide: Almost every vaccine-responding clonotype was undetectable in sorted memory subsets on day 0.

Between the trimmed V and J ends, which lost 0 bases and 8 bases, there was a span of 16 bases. This CDR3 is built from 15 residues. Germline V CDR1 and CDR2: MGHRA, YSYEKL. The rearrangement joins TRBV4-1 to TRBJ1-2; D is undetermined. This specimen consisted of PBMCs, either bulk or a sorted T-cell subset (CD4+, CD8+, memory, or dextramer-sorted; not recorded which), obtained on the day of the yellow fever booster vaccination. This clonotype was sampled from a man younger than 35 who received the YFV17D yellow fever vaccine. Written as DNA, the CDR3 is TGCGCCAGCAGCCAAGACGGAGGGCACGGTATCGGCTACACCTTC. Residues: CASSQDGGHGIGYTF.